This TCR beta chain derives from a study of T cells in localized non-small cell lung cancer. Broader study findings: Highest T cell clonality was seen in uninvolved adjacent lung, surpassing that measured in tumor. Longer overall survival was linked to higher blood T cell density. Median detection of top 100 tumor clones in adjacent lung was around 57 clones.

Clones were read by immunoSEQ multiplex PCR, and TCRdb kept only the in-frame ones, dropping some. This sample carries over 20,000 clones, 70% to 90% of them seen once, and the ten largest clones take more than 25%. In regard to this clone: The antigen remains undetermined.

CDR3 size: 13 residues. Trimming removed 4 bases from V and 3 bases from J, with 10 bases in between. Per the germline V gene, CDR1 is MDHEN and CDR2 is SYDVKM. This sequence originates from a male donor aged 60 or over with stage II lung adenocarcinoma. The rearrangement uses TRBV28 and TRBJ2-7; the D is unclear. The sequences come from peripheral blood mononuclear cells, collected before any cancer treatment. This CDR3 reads CASSSPVFYEQYF. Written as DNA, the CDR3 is TGTGCCAGCAGTTCCCCTGTCTTCTACGAGCAGTACTTC. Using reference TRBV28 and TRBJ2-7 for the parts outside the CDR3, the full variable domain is DVKVTQSSRYLVKRTGEKVFLECVQDMDHENMFWYRQDPGLGLRLIYFSYDVKMKEKGDIPEGYSVSREKKERFSLILESASTNQTSMYLCASSSPVFYEQYFGPGTRLTVT.